This passage covers 23 T cell receptor beta chains from one sample sequenced in a study of blood T cell repertoires in COVID-19. Sequencing used immunoSEQ multiplex PCR; TCRdb keeps in-frame clones, though not all of them. The table includes about 170,000 clones, under 95% detected once. Sequencing input: peripheral blood. These receptors were obtained from a man younger than 35 with COVID-19, enrolled during active disease.

The chain combines TRBV6-5 with TRBJ1-2; TRBD1 matches at 9 bases. With 5 bases clipped from V and 4 bases from J, the junction kept 8 bases outside the gene matches. CDR3 length equals 15 residues. The germline V gene encodes CDR1 MNHEY and CDR2 SVGAGI. In DNA form, the CDR3 reads TGTGCCAGCAGTCCCACAGGGGGCGCATCCTATGGCTACACCTTC. Translating it yields CASSPTGGASYGYTF.

The rearrangement links TRBV9 to TRBJ1-5; the D is unclear. Germline values: CDR1 SGDLS, CDR2 YYNGEE. The length of the CDR3 is 15 residues. V lost 0 bases and J lost 9, with 16 bases in between. The CDR3 sequence is CASSVGDTAGWPQHF. The DNA for the CDR3 is TGTGCCAGCAGCGTAGGTGATACAGCAGGTTGGCCCCAGCATTTT.

The gene calls are TRBV27 and TRBJ2-7; 12 bases line up with TRBD2. Germline CDR1 MNHEY, CDR2 SMNVEV (reference sequence). The CDR3 has 15 amino acids. V lost 4 bases and J lost 4; bases outside the gene matches: 5. CDR3: CASSWTSGIAYEQYF. DNA of the CDR3: TGTGCCAGCAGTTGGACTAGCGGGATAGCTTACGAGCAGTACTTC.

V usage is TRBV5-4 and J usage is TRBJ1-3; unclear D gene. This CDR3 region has 17 residues. CDR1 and CDR2 from the germline V gene are SGHNT and YYREEE (reference sequence). Trimming took 0 bases from V and 0 from J, leaving 13 bases between them. CDR3 residues: CASSLDGRVASGNTIYF. The CDR3 region has the DNA TGTGCCAGCAGCTTGGACGGGCGGGTCGCCTCTGGAAACACCATATATTTT.

Of note for this clone: This sample includes further DNA sequences coding for the same CDR3. The chain employs TRBV30 and TRBJ2-7, with 11 positions matching TRBD1. The germline CDR1 and CDR2 sequences are GTSNPN and SVGIG (reference sequence). CDR3 length: 15 amino acids. The V and J ends lost 0 bases and 0 bases, in that order; junction bases with no gene match: 1. For the CDR3, the DNA is TGTGCCTGGAGTGTAGGGACAGGGGGCTCCTACGAGCAGTACTTC. This encodes CAWSVGTGGSYEQYF. Full variable domain (rest looked up from reference TRBV30 and TRBJ2-7): SQTIHQWPATLVQPVGSPLSLECTVEGTSNPNLYWYRQAAGRGLQLLFYSVGIGQISSEVPQNLSASRPQDRQFILSSKKLLLSDSGFYLCAWSVGTGGSYEQYFGPGTRLTVT.

The chain employs TRBV29-1 and TRBJ2-1, with 11 bases identical to TRBD2. CDR1 and CDR2 (germline): SQVTM, ANQGSEA. This CDR3 spans 13 amino acids. V trimming: 3 bases; J trimming: 9 bases; junction bases outside the gene matches: 4. The CDR3 nucleotides are TGCAGCGTTGAGGCTAGCGGGAGGTTTGAGCAGTTCTTC. It yields the protein CSVEASGRFEQFF.

CDR3: CASSYAAMSSYEQYF. CDR3 bases: TGTGCCAGCAGTTACGCCGCGATGAGCTCCTACGAGCAGTACTTC. The genes are TRBV6-5 and TRBJ2-7; D is unclear. The germline V gene has CDR1 MNHEY and CDR2 SVGAGI. The CDR3 has 15 amino acids. V lost 2 bases and J lost 0, with 11 bases in between.

With regard to this clone: The CDR3 does not close with the conserved phenylalanine or tryptophan, likely indicating a read error. The limits of the CDR3 on the DNA are not certain, so only TCRdb's listed CDR3 is given. The chain joins TRBV7-8 to TRBJ2-4; the table's TRBD2 call for D was not verified on the DNA. Including both end residues, the CDR3 is 13 amino acids long. The germline V gene has CDR1 SGHVS and CDR2 FQNEAQ. The CDR3 sequence is CASSLDAGTRLIY.

This sequence joins TRBV10-1 and TRBJ2-3; no clear D. The germline V gene has CDR1 WNHNN and CDR2 SYGVQD (reference sequence). The CDR3 extends over 15 amino acids. The ends were cut back, 4 bases at V and 9 bases at J, with 20 bases in the middle. CDR3 coding DNA: TGCGCCAGCAGTGCTCAGCTCGGAGATTCGTGGACGCAGTATTTT. Protein sequence: CASSAQLGDSWTQYF.

The rearrangement uses TRBV5-1 and TRBJ2-1; 8 bases fit TRBD1. Germline V gene lookup returns CDR1 SGHRS and CDR2 YFSETQ. This CDR3 is 16 amino acids long. Trimming took 4 bases from V and 10 from J; bases not matched to a gene: 16. CDR3 DNA: TGCGCCAGCAGCCGTTCCCGGGACAGGCCCACTGTAGAGCAGTTCTTC. It is translated as CASSRSRDRPTVEQFF.

The V call is TRBV4-3, the J call TRBJ2-2, with 11 positions matching TRBD2. Losses at the gene ends were 0 bases for V and 4 bases for J; bases not matched to a gene: 10. This CDR3 has 19 residues. Germline CDR1 LGHNA, CDR2 YSLEER. The DNA of the CDR3 is TGCGCCAGCAGCCAAGAGGTAGCGGGAGGGCCGTGGGGCACCGGGGAGCTGTTTTTT. Translated, it gives CASSQEVAGGPWGTGELFF.

The rearrangement uses TRBV9 and TRBJ2-3; 7 bases match TRBD1. The CDR3 loop spans 16 amino acids. Germline CDR1 reads SGDLS; CDR2 reads YYNGEE. J lost 1 base, V lost 3 bases, and 8 bases had no gene match. The CDR3 is CASSEETGIGTDTQYF. CDR3 nucleotide sequence: TGTGCCAGCAGCGAGGAGACAGGGATCGGCACAGATACGCAGTATTTT.

In this sample, this clone turned up once. The chain carries TRBV7-9 and TRBJ1-6, with TRBD1 matching 10 bases. The length of the CDR3 is 14 residues. Trimming took 6 bases from V and 9 from J; bases not matched to a gene: 5. Looked up from germline, CDR1 is SEHNR and CDR2 is FQNEAQ (reference sequence). The CDR3 DNA reads as TGTGCCAGCAGGTCCGGGACAGGGGCTTCACCCCTCCACTTT. It yields the protein CASRSGTGASPLHF.

In DNA, the CDR3 is TGTGCCAGCTGGGGTAGCGCTAGCGCGACTAACTACGAGCAGTACTTC. Its translation is CASWGSASATNYEQYF. The rearrangement joins TRBV2 to TRBJ2-7; tentatively, D is TRBD2 (6 bases). Trimming pared 8 bases from V and 3 bases from J, leaving 23 bases between. This CDR3 contains 16 residues. Germline V gene data show CDR1 as SNHLY and CDR2 as FYNNEI. Together with reference TRBV2 and TRBJ2-7, the CDR3 gives the full variable domain: EPEVTQTPSHQVTQMGQEVILRCVPISNHLYFYWYRQILGQKVEFLVSFYNNEISEKSEIFDDQFSVERPDGSNFTLKIRSTKLEDSAMYFCASWGSASATNYEQYFGPGTRLTVT.

The rearrangement links TRBV6-5 to TRBJ2-7; TRBD2 aligns across 7 bases. CDR1 is MNHEY, CDR2 SVGAGI, per germline. Losses at the gene ends were 3 bases for V and 3 bases for J; bases not matched to a gene: 5. CDR3 length equals 14 residues. The CDR3 here is CASSYVAGDYEQYF. The CDR3 nucleotides read TGTGCCAGCAGTTATGTGGCGGGAGACTACGAGCAGTACTTC.

This clone came up a few times. The CDR3 coding sequence is TGTGCCAGCAGCTCACTACCGGGACTAGGCTACGAGCAGTACTTC. Translation gives CASSSLPGLGYEQYF. This rearrangement joins TRBV7-2 to TRBJ2-7, with 8 positions matching TRBD2. With 4 bases clipped from V and 3 bases from J, the junction kept 8 bases outside the gene matches. This CDR3 has 15 residues. The germline CDR1 and CDR2 sequences are SGHTA and FQGNSA.

The chain uses TRBV9 and TRBJ2-5, with 7 nucleotides matching TRBD2. The CDR3 has 15 residues. After removal of 0 bases from V and 5 bases from J, the junction contained 7 bases not matched to a gene. Germline V gives CDR1 SGDLS, CDR2 YYNGEE. The CDR3, as DNA: TGTGCCAGCAGCGTAGGCGGTGGGAGGGGCGAGACCCAGTACTTC. The encoded protein is CASSVGGGRGETQYF.

This chain links TRBV28 with TRBJ2-1; the D is unclear. V dropped 1 base and J dropped 7 bases, with 8 bases sitting between them. The CDR3 consists of 13 residues. Germline V lookup: CDR1 MDHEN, CDR2 SYDVKM. The CDR3 is CASSLSPINEQFF. As DNA, the CDR3 is TGTGCCAGCAGTTTATCCCCTATAAATGAGCAGTTCTTC.

The chain joins TRBV4-3 to TRBJ2-7, with a weak D call TRBD1 (6 bases). Germline CDR1 and CDR2: LGHNA and YSLEER. Trimming stripped 1 base from V and 1 base from J, with 11 bases between. The CDR3 loop spans 15 amino acids. The CDR3 reads CASSQVRGKSYEQYF. The DNA for the CDR3 is TGCGCCAGCAGCCAAGTTAGGGGGAAGTCCTACGAGCAGTACTTC.

The V call is TRBV24-1, the J call TRBJ2-1; D might be TRBD2 (6 bases). The V and J ends lost 9 bases and 2 bases respectively, with 16 bases between them. The CDR3 has 15 amino acids. Germline assignment: CDR1 KGHDR and CDR2 SFDVKD. The CDR3 region is CATGSGEFPYNEQFF. CDR3 bases: TGTGCCACCGGATCGGGGGAGTTTCCCTACAATGAGCAGTTCTTC.

The chain employs TRBV19 and TRBJ2-7, with D maybe TRBD2 (6 bases). The CDR3 is 15 residues long. V lost 4 bases to trimming and J lost 3 bases, with 16 bases between them. Germline loops: CDR1 LNHDA, CDR2 SQIVND (reference sequence). CDR3 nucleotide sequence: TGTGCCAGTAGTACCCTCGTCACTAGCTTCTACGAGCAGTACTTC. The encoded protein is CASSTLVTSFYEQYF.

The chain employs TRBV27 and TRBJ1-2; D perhaps matches TRBD1 (6 bases). Trimming pared 2 bases from V and 4 bases from J, leaving 14 bases between. CDR1 and CDR2 from the germline V gene are MNHEY and SMNVEV (reference sequence). The CDR3 is 15 amino acids. The DNA of the CDR3 is TGTGCCAGCAGTTTACACCCAGGGGTGGGCTATGGCTACACCTTC. Its translation is CASSLHPGVGYGYTF.

This rearrangement joins TRBV18 to TRBJ2-7, with 8 bases that match TRBD1. CDR1 KGHSH and CDR2 LQKENI come from the germline V gene. There are 13 residues in the CDR3. V dropped 4 bases and J dropped 5; count of bases not matched to a gene: 4. The CDR3 region is CASSLKTGDEQYF. For the CDR3, the DNA is TGTGCCAGCTCACTCAAGACAGGGGACGAGCAGTACTTC.